The rows below give T cell receptor beta chains drawn from one sample of a study of shared T cell receptors in the human thymus. The method was immunoSEQ multiplex PCR; TCRdb's version includes in-frame clones alone and lacks a portion of them. Here the sample spans a few hundred thousand clones, just under 95% being singletons. Sequencing was done on a sample of thymocytes. These TCRs come from a human donor. The CDR3 runs from the conserved cysteine through the conserved F or W. Each record gives: J gene, V gene, D gene, clone size, CDR3 protein, CDR3 DNA. D genes are given only for firm matches. Not all rows give a size; the values are once, few, many and, for expanded clones, a class.

J gene: TRBJ2-1; V gene: TRBV5-1; D gene: TRBD2; clone size: once; CDR3 protein: CASSGLAGLSYNEQFF; CDR3 DNA: TGCGCCAGCAGCGGGTTAGCGGGACTCTCCTACAATGAGCAGTTCTTC
J gene: TRBJ2-3; V gene: TRBV7-6; D gene: TRBD2; clone size: NA; CDR3 protein: CASSKETSGRAPNTQYF; CDR3 DNA: TGTGCCAGCAGCAAAGAGACTAGCGGGAGGGCCCCGAATACGCAGTATTTT
J gene: TRBJ2-5; V gene: TRBV28; D gene: TRBD2; clone size: NA; CDR3 protein: CASSLGGGSGTGETQYF; CDR3 DNA: TGTGCCAGCAGTTTAGGTGGAGGTAGCGGGACGGGGGAGACCCAGTACTTC
J gene: TRBJ1-5; V gene: TRBV27; D gene: NA; clone size: once; CDR3 protein: CASSPRAGDDDNQPQHF; CDR3 DNA: TGTGCCAGCAGTCCCCGGGCAGGGGATGATGACAATCAGCCCCAGCATTTT
J gene: TRBJ2-2; V gene: TRBV19; D gene: TRBD1; clone size: NA; CDR3 protein: CATRDRGPITGELFF; CDR3 DNA: TGTGCCACCAGGGACAGGGGGCCGATCACCGGGGAGCTGTTTTTT
J gene: TRBJ2-1; V gene: TRBV2; D gene: NA; clone size: NA; CDR3 protein: CASSEVGESVPGDEQFF; CDR3 DNA: TGTGCCAGCAGTGAAGTTGGGGAGTCAGTCCCTGGGGATGAGCAGTTCTTC
J gene: TRBJ2-1; V gene: TRBV6-5; D gene: NA; clone size: NA; CDR3 protein: CASSSTGGAFGQFF; CDR3 DNA: TGTGCCAGCAGTTCGACAGGTGGCGCCTTTGGGCAGTTCTTC
J gene: TRBJ2-1; V gene: TRBV5-1; D gene: TRBD2; clone size: once; CDR3 protein: CASSFRSGTSGRSYNEQFF; CDR3 DNA: TGCGCCAGCAGCTTCCGCTCCGGGACTAGCGGGAGGTCCTACAATGAGCAGTTCTTC
J gene: TRBJ1-3; V gene: TRBV28; D gene: TRBD1; clone size: NA; CDR3 protein: CASSQATGAGGNTIYF; CDR3 DNA: TGTGCCAGCAGCCAGGCTACAGGGGCGGGAGGAAACACCATATATTTT
J gene: TRBJ1-5; V gene: TRBV28; D gene: NA; clone size: NA; CDR3 protein: CASSSPQRGNQPQHF; CDR3 DNA: TGTGCCAGCAGTTCCCCGCAACGGGGCAATCAGCCCCAGCATTTT
J gene: TRBJ2-3; V gene: TRBV6-5; D gene: NA; clone size: NA; CDR3 protein: CASSIRDDRTDTQYF; CDR3 DNA: TGTGCCAGCAGTATACGGGACGATAGAACAGATACGCAGTATTTT
J gene: TRBJ2-1; V gene: TRBV14; D gene: NA; clone size: NA; CDR3 protein: CASSQSRYNEQFF; CDR3 DNA: TGTGCCAGCAGCCAATCAAGGTACAATGAGCAGTTCTTC
J gene: TRBJ1-5; V gene: TRBV15; D gene: NA; clone size: NA; CDR3 protein: CATSRQGVDQPQHF; CDR3 DNA: TGTGCCACCAGCAGACAGGGCGTCGATCAGCCCCAGCATTTT
J gene: TRBJ1-5; V gene: TRBV30; D gene: NA; clone size: NA; CDR3 protein: CAWSSPNSNQPQHF; CDR3 DNA: TGTGCCTGGAGTAGCCCAAATAGCAATCAGCCCCAGCATTTT
J gene: TRBJ1-1; V gene: TRBV7-9; D gene: TRBD1; clone size: NA; CDR3 protein: CASSLADRESVNTEAFF; CDR3 DNA: TGTGCCAGCAGCTTAGCCGACAGGGAATCTGTGAACACTGAAGCTTTCTTT
J gene: TRBJ1-6; V gene: TRBV14; D gene: NA; clone size: NA; CDR3 protein: CASSPQPRNSPLHF; CDR3 DNA: TGTGCCAGCAGCCCCCAACCACGAAATTCACCCCTCCACTTT
J gene: TRBJ2-5; V gene: TRBV5-4; D gene: NA; clone size: once; CDR3 protein: CASSYGRSYQETQYF; CDR3 DNA: TGTGCCAGCAGCTACGGGCGGTCGTACCAAGAGACCCAGTACTTC
J gene: TRBJ2-1; V gene: TRBV5-6; D gene: NA; clone size: NA; CDR3 protein: CASSLLKSYNEQFF; CDR3 DNA: TGTGCCAGCAGCTTGCTGAAGTCCTACAATGAGCAGTTCTTC
J gene: TRBJ2-5; V gene: TRBV28; D gene: TRBD1; clone size: NA; CDR3 protein: CASSPDRAQYF; CDR3 DNA: TGTGCCAGCAGTCCTGACAGGGCCCAGTACTTC